The 2 T cell receptor beta chains below were found in one sample sequenced in a study of cytomegalovirus exposure and HLA in healthy donors. Researchers ran the PCR with 60 Vbeta and 13 Jbeta primers. Clones were read by immunoSEQ multiplex PCR, and TCRdb kept only the in-frame ones, dropping some. This listing includes 130,000 or so clones. Material: PBMCs. These receptors were collected from a woman aged 18-30 years in good health and CMV-seronegative.

This sequence joins TRBV6-5 and TRBJ2-1, with D perhaps TRBD1 (6 bases). The CDR3 loop spans 14 amino acids. The germline V gene has CDR1 MNHEY and CDR2 SVGAGI. Trimming took 2 bases from V and 5 from J, leaving 10 bases between them. The DNA for the CDR3 is TGTGCCAGCAGTTACAACGGACAGAACAATGAGCAGTTCTTC. Protein sequence: CASSYNGQNNEQFF.

Remarks on this clone: Additional DNA sequences in this sample encode the identical CDR3. This chain links TRBV4-2 with TRBJ2-1; TRBD2 agrees at 13 bases. This CDR3 is built from 14 residues. Unmatched junction bases numbered 6, after V lost 8 bases and J lost 8 bases. CDR1 and CDR2 from the germline V gene are LGHNA and YNFKEQ. The CDR3 DNA reads as TGTGCCAGCGGACTAGCGGGAGAAGGCGATGAGCAGTTCTTC. Translating gives CASGLAGEGDEQFF.